This TCR beta chain was found in a study of cytomegalovirus exposure and HLA in healthy donors. General observations from the study: Associated with cytomegalovirus, according to the listing, were 170 or so TCR beta chains.

Generated by immunoSEQ multiplex PCR, the TCRdb table keeps only in-frame clones and is missing some. The repertoire holds more than 200,000 clones, with 90% as singletons. From the 120-subject validation cohort, which was separate from the roughly 620-subject first cohort, the donors were drawn. Regarding this clone: As yet, its antigen is unknown.

The CDR3 spans 16 residues. CDR1 SGHDT and CDR2 YYEEEE come from the germline V gene. V was pared by 1 base and J by 4 bases, with 17 bases between. This TCR was recovered from a woman under 40 in good health and CMV-seronegative. V is TRBV5-6 and J is TRBJ2-5, with TRBD1 as a possible D gene (5 bases). Source material: PBMCs. The CDR3, as DNA: TGTGCCAGCAGCTTGCGACAGCACCTTCGAGGAGAGACCCAGTACTTC. Translation gives CASSLRQHLRGETQYF. Drawing the rest from reference TRBV5-6 and TRBJ2-5, the complete variable domain is DAGVTQSPTHLIKTRGQQVTLRCSPKSGHDTVSWYQQALGQGPQFIFQYYEEEERQRGNFPDRFSGHQFPNYSSELNVNALLLGDSALYLCASSLRQHLRGETQYFGPGTRLLVL.